This T cell receptor beta chain came from a study of T cells after yellow fever vaccination. CDR3 length: 15 residues. Germline CDR1 and CDR2: LNHDA and SQIVND (reference sequence). V trimming: 3 bases; J trimming: 5 bases; junction bases outside the gene matches: 7. General study results and limits: The secondary response was weaker but peaked faster, day 5 versus 15. Few clonotypes appeared in both CD4 and CD8 compartments.

TCRdb re-analysed the 5' RACE reads in MiXCR, keeping a single row per CDR3 protein. The table records hundreds of thousands of distinct CDR3 sequences, 3.6% of them present only once. Many counts were recorded for this clonotype. The target antigen is unknown. The chain uses TRBV19 and TRBJ1-5; 7 bases are shared with TRBD1. The clonotype comes from a man aged 18 to 30 who received the YFV17D yellow fever vaccine. Sequenced here: PBMCs, sampled on the day of the yellow fever booster vaccination. This CDR3 is CASSIGGGADQPQHF. In nucleotides, the CDR3 is TGTGCCAGTAGTATTGGAGGGGGCGCCGATCAGCCCCAGCATTTT. The whole variable domain, filled in from reference TRBV19 and TRBJ1-5, reads DGGITQSPKYLFRKEGQNVTLSCEQNLNHDAMYWYRQDPGQGLRLIYYSQIVNDFQKGDIAEGYSVSREKKESFPLTVTSAQKNPTAFYLCASSIGGGADQPQHFGDGTRLSIL.